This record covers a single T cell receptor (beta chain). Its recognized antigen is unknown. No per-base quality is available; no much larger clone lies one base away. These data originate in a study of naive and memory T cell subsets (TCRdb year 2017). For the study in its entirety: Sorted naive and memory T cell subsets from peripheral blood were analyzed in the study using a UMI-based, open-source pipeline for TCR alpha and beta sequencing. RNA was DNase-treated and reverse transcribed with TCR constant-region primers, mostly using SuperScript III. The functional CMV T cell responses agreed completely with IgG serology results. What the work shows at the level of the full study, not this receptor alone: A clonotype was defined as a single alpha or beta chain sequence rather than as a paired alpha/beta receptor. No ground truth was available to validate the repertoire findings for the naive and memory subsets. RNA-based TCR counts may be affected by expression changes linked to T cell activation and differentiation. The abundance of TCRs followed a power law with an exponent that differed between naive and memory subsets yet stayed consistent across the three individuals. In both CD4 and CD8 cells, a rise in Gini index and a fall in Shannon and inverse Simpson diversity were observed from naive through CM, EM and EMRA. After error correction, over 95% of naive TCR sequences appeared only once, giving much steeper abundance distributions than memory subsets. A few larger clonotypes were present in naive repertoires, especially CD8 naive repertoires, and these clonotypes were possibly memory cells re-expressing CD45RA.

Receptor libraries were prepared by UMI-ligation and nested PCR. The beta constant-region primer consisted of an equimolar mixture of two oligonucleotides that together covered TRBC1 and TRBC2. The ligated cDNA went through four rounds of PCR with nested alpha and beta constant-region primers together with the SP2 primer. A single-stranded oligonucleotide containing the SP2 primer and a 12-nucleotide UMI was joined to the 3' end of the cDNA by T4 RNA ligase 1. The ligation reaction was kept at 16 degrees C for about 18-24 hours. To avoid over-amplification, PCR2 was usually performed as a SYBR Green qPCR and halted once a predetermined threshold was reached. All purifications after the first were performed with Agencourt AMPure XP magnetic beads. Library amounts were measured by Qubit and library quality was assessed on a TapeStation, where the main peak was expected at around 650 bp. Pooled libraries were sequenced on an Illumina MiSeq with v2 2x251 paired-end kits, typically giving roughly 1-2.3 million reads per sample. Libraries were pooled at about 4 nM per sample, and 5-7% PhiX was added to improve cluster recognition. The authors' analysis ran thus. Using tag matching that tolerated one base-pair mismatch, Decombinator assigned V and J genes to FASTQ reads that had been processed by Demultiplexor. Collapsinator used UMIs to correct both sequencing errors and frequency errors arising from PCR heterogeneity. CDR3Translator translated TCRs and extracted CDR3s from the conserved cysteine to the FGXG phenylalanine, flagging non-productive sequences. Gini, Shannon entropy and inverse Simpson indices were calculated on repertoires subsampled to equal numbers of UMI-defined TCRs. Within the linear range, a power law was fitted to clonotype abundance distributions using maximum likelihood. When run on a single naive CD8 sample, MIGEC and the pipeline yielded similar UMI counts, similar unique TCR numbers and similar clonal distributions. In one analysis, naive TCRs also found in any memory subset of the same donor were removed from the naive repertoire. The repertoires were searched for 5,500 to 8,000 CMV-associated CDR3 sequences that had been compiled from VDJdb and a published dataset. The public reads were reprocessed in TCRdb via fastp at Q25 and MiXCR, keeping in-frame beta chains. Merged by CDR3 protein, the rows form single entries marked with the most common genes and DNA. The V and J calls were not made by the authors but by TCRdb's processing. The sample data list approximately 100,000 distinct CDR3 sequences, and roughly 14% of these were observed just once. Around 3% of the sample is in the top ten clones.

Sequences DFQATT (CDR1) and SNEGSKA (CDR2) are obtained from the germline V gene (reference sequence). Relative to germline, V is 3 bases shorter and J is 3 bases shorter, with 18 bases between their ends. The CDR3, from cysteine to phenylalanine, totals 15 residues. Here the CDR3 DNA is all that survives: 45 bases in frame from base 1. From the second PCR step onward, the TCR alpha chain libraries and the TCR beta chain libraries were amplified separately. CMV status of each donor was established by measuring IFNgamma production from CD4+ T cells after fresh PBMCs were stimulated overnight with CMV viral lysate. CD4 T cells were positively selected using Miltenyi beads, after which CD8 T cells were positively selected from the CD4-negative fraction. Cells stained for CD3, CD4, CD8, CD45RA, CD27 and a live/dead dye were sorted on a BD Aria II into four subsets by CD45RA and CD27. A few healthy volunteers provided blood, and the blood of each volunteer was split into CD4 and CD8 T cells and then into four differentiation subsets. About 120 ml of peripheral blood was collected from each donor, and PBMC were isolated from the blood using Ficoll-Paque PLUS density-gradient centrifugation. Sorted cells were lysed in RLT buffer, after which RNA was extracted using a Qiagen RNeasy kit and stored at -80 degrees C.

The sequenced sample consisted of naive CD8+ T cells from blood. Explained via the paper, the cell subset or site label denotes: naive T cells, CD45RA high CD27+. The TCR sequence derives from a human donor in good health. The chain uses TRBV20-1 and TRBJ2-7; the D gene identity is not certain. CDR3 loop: CSAREPTDPYYEQYF. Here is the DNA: TGCAGTGCTAGGGAACCGACGGACCCTTACTACGAGCAGTACTTC.